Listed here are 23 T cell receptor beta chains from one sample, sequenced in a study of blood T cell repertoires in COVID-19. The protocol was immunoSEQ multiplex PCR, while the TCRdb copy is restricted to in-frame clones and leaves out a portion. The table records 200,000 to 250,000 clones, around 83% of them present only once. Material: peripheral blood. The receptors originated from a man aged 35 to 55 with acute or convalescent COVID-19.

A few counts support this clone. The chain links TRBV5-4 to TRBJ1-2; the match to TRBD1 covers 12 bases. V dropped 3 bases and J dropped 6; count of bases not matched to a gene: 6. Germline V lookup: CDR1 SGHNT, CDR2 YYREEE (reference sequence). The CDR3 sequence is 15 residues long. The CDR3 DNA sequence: TGTGCCAGCAGCTCACAGGGACAGGGGGCGAATGGCTACACCTTC. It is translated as CASSSQGQGANGYTF.

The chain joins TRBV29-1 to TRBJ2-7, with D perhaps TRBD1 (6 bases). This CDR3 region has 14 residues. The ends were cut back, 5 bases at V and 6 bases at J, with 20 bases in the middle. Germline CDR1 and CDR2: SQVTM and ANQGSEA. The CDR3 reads CSVRNRDTSREQYF. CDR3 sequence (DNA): TGCAGCGTTCGTAACCGGGACACCTCACGCGAGCAGTACTTC.

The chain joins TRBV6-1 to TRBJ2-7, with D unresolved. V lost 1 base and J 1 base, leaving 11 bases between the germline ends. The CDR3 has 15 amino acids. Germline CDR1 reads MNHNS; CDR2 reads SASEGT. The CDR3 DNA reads TGTGCCAGCAGTGAAGTAAAGCACAGATCCTACGAGCAGTACTTC. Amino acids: CASSEVKHRSYEQYF.

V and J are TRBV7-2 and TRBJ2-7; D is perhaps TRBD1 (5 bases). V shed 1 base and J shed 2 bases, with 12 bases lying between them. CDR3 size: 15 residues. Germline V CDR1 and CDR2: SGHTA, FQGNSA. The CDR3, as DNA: TGTGCCAGCAGCTTAGGGCAGGGTTCCCCCTACGAGCAGTACTTC. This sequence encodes CASSLGQGSPYEQYF.

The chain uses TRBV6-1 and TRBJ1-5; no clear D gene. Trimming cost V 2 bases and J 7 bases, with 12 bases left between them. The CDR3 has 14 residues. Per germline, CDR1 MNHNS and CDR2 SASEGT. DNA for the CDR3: TGTGCCAGCAGTGAAAACGGGGTCGGACAGCCCCAGCATTTT. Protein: CASSENGVGQPQHF.

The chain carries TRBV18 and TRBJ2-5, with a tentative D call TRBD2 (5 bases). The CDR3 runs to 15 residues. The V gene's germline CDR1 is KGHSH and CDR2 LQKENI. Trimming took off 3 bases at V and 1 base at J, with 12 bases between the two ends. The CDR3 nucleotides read TGTGCCAGCTCACCGGCTTCGGACTCCCAAGAGACCCAGTACTTC. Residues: CASSPASDSQETQYF.

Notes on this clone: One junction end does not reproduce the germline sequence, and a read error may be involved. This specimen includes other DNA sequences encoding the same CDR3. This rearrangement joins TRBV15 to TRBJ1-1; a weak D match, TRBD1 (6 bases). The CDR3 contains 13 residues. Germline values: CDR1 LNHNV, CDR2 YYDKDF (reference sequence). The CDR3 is CATSNRANTEAFF. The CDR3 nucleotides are TGCGCCACCAGCAACAGGGCGAACACTGAAGCTTTCTTT. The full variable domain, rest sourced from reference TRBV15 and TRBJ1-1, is DAMVIQNPRYQVTQFGKPVTLSCSQTLNHNVMYWYQQKSSQAPKLLFHYYDKDFNNEADTPDNFQSRRPNTSFCFLDIRSPGLGDTAMYLCATSNRANTEAFFGQGTRLTVV.

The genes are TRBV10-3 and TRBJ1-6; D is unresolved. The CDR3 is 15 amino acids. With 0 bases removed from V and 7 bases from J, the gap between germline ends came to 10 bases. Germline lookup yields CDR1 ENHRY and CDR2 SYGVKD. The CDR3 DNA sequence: TGTGCCATCAGTGAGTCTTCCAGCGGAAATTCACCCCTCCACTTT. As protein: CAISESSSGNSPLHF.

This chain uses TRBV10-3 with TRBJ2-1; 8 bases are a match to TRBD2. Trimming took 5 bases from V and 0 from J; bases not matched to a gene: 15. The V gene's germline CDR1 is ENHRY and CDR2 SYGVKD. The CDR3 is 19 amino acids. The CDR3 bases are TGTGCCATCAGTCCGGGACTAGAACGTTCTCACTCCTCCTACAATGAGCAGTTCTTC. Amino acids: CAISPGLERSHSSYNEQFF.

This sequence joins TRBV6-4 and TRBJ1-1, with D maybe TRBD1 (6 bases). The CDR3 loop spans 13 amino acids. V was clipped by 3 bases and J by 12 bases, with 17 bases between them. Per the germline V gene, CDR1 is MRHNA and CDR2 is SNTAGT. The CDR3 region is CASSEGGGRTPFF. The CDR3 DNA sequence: TGTGCCAGCAGTGAGGGAGGGGGAAGGACGCCTTTCTTT.

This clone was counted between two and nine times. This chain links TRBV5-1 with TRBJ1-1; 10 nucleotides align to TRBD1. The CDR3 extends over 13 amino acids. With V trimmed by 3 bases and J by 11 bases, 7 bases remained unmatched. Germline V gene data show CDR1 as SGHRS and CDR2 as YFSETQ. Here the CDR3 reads CASSYPGQGYAFF. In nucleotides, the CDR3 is TGCGCCAGCAGCTATCCGGGACAGGGGTATGCTTTCTTT.

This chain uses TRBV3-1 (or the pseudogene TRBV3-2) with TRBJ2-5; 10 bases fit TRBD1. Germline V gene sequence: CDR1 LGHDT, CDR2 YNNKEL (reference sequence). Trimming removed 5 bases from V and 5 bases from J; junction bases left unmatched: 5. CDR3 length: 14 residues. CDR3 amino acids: CASSGTGAPETQYF. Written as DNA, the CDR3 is TGTGCCAGCAGCGGGACAGGGGCCCCGGAGACCCAGTACTTC.

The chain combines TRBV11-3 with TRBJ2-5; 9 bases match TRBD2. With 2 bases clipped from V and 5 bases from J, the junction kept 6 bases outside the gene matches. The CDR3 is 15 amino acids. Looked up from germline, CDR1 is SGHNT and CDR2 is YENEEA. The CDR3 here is CASSLLRGGHETQYF. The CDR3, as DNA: TGTGCCAGCAGCTTATTGCGGGGGGGGCACGAGACCCAGTACTTC.

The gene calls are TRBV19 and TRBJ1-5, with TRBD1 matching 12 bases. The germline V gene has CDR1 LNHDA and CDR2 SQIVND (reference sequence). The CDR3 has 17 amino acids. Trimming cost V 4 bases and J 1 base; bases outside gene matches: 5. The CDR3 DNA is TGTGCCAGTAGTAACCGGGACAGGGGGCAAAGCAATCAGCCCCAGCATTTT. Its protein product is CASSNRDRGQSNQPQHF.

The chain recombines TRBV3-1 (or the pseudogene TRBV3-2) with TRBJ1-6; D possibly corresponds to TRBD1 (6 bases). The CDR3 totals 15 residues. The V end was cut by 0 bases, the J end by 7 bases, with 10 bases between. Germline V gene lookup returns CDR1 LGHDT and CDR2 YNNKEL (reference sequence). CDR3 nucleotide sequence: TGTGCCAGCAGCCAAGAAAGGACAGCAAATTCACCCCTCCACTTT. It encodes CASSQERTANSPLHF.

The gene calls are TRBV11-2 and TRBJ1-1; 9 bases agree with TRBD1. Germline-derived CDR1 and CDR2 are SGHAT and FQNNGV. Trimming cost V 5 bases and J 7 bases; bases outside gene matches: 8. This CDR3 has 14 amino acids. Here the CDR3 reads CASSLRQGGIEAFF. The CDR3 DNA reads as TGTGCCAGCAGCCTACGACAGGGGGGCATTGAAGCTTTCTTT.

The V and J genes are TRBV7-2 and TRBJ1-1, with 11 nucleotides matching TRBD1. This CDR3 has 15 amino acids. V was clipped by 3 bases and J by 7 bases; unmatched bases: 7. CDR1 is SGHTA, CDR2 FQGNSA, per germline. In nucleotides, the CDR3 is TGTGCCAGCAGCTTCAGGACAGGGGGCTGGATTGAAGCTTTCTTT. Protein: CASSFRTGGWIEAFF.

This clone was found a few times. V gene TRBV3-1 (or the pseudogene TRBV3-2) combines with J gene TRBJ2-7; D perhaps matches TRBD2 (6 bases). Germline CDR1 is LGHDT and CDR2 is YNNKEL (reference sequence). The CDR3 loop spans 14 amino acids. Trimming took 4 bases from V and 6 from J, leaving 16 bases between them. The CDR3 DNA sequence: TGTGCCAGCAGCCCAGGGAAGGGAGGTGGCGAGCAGTACTTC. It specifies CASSPGKGGGEQYF.

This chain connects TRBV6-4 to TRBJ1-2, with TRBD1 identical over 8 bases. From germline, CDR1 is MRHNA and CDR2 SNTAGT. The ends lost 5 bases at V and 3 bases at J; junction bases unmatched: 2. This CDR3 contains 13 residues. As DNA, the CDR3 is TGTGCCAGCAGTCAGACAGGGGACTATGGCTACACCTTC. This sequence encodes CASSQTGDYGYTF.

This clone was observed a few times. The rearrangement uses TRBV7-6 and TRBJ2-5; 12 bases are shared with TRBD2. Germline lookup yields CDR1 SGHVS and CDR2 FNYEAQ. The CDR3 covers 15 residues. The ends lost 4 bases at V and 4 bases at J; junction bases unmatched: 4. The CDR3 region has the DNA TGTGCCAGCAGCTCTAGCGGGGGGGCATCAGAGACCCAGTACTTC. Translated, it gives CASSSSGGASETQYF.

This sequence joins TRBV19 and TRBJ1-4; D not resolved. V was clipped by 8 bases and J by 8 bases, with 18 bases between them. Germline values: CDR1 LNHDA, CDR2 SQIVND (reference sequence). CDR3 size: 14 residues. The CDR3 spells CASSLEGAREKLFF. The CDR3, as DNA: TGTGCCAGTTCTCTCGAGGGCGCACGGGAAAAACTGTTTTTT.

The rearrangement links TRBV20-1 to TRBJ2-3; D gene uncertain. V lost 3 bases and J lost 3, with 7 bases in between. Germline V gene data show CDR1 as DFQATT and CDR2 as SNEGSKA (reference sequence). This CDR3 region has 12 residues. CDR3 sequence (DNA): TGCAGTGCTAGTTCCAATACAGATACGCAGTATTTT. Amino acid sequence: CSASSNTDTQYF.

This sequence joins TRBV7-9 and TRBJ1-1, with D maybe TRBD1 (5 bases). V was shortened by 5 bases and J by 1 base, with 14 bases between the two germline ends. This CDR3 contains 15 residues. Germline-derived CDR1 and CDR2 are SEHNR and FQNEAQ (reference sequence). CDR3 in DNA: TGTGCCAGCAGCACCCGACAGACGGGGAACACTGAAGCTTTCTTT. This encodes CASSTRQTGNTEAFF.